The sequence of this T cell receptor (beta chain) was determined in a study of OX40 agonist ivuxolimab in advanced cancers. Study-wide background: It was ivuxolimab, an agonistic anti-OX40 (CD134) antibody, that patients were treated with. Of mixed ages from about 20 to 90 and averaging approximately 60 years, the group was roughly 85% male.

The germline gives CDR1 MNHNS, CDR2 SASEGT. With 6 bases removed from V and 1 base from J, the gap between germline ends came to 15 bases. The CDR3 extends over 15 amino acids. Profiling relied on immunoSEQ multiplex PCR, and the TCRdb table lists in-frame clones only, not all of them. Among roughly 34,000 clones listed, around 70% were seen once. This chain links TRBV6-1 with TRBJ1-1, with a weak D call TRBD1 (6 bases). This TCR was sampled from an adult with an advanced solid tumor such as melanoma, head and neck, liver or kidney cancer. This specimen consisted of CD4+ or CD8+ T cells sorted from blood, obtained in a trial of the OX40 agonist ivuxolimab. The CDR3 bases are TGTGCCAGCAGCAAAACAGGGAGGAGGAACACTGAAGCTTTCTTT. It is translated as CASSKTGRRNTEAFF.